This TCR beta chain was observed in a study of CD4+ T cells in melanoma. Regarding the study as a whole: Neoantigen-specific CD4+ T cells in melanoma reportedly had diverse differentiation states.

Generated by immunoSEQ multiplex PCR, the TCRdb table keeps only in-frame clones and is missing some. The repertoire has around 130,000 clones, about 90% of them found once; the top ten carry about 1.5%. In regard to this clone: The antigen remains unidentified.

The V and J ends lost 5 bases and 7 bases, in that order; junction bases with no gene match: 1. Germline CDR1 MNHEY, CDR2 SMNVEV (reference sequence). CDR3 size: 13 residues. The chain links TRBV27 to TRBJ2-1; 11 positions match TRBD2. This clonotype was obtained from a human donor with melanoma. The CDR3: CASSRTSGNEQFF. CDR3 sequence (DNA): TGTGCCAGCAGTCGGACTAGCGGGAATGAGCAGTTCTTC.